One and the same sample provided the 9 T cell receptor beta chains below, sequenced in a study of CD8+ T cells in alopecia areata (dated by TCRdb to 2017 to 2018). This specimen's time point label, per the study, means: roughly 24 weeks on oral tofacitinib. The treatment or condition label, read with the paper, signifies: oral pan-JAK inhibitor, 5-10 mg twice daily. Library preparation was by the immunoSEQ multiplex PCR assay. RNA was extracted from all samples and reverse transcribed into cDNA, which served as template for TCR sequencing. The table was pulled from immuneACCESS by TCRdb, which kept in-frame rearrangements only. Such tables lose some clones; where checked, under half of the loss comes from unresolved V genes, and the rest has no known cause. The sample records fewer than 350,000 clones, 58% of which are singletons. The ten largest clones take up approximately 1.7% of the sample. Here the sequenced sample was CD4+ T cells sorted from blood, taken at week 24, from a patient treated with tofacitinib. The receptors come from a human donor with alopecia areata.

For the CDR3, the DNA is TGTGCCACCAGCAGAGGGGGGAACCCCTACGAGCAGTACTTC. It encodes CATSRGGNPYEQYF. V and J are TRBV15 and TRBJ2-7; D assignment may be TRBD1 or TRBD2 (5 bases each). V was pared by 1 base and J by 2 bases, with 9 bases between. Germline V lookup: CDR1 LNHNV, CDR2 YYDKDF (reference sequence). The CDR3 is 14 amino acids.

V is TRBV30 and J is TRBJ2-2; D is perhaps TRBD1 (6 bases). CDR3 length: 13 amino acids. V was shortened by 3 bases and J by 7 bases, with 12 bases between the two germline ends. Looked up from germline, CDR1 is GTSNPN and CDR2 is SVGIG (reference sequence). CDR3 nucleotides: TGTGCCTGGAGCGCTACAGGGTTCGGGGAGCTGTTTTTT. This codes for CAWSATGFGELFF.

The CDR3 DNA reads as TGTGCCAGCAGCAAAACAGGGGATTGGTATGGCTACACCTTC. Translating it yields CASSKTGDWYGYTF. This chain connects TRBV28 to TRBJ1-2; 7 bases align to TRBD1. CDR3 length: 14 residues. Germline V gene sequence: CDR1 MDHEN, CDR2 SYDVKM. Trimming cost V 6 bases and J 5 bases; bases outside gene matches: 9.

This clone showed up just a few times. This sequence joins TRBV10-3 and TRBJ2-7, with D perhaps being TRBD1 or TRBD2 (5 bases each). The CDR3 has 13 amino acids. V lost 9 bases and J lost 1, with 13 bases in between. CDR1 ENHRY and CDR2 SYGVKD come from the germline V gene. The CDR3 nucleotides read TGTGCCATTGGGACGGAAGAATCCTACGAGCAGTACTTC. It yields the protein CAIGTEESYEQYF.

This clone was counted only a few times. J is TRBJ2-1 and V is TRBV13; D unresolved. The CDR3 is 14 residues long. Trimming stripped 0 bases from V and 2 bases from J, with 5 bases between. From germline, CDR1 is PRHDT and CDR2 FYEKMQ (reference sequence). CDR3 sequence reads: CASSLGGAYNEQFF. The CDR3 coding sequence is TGTGCCAGCAGCTTAGGGGGCGCCTACAATGAGCAGTTCTTC.

This clone has just one count. The chain carries TRBV10-3 and TRBJ2-5, with D hard to call. The V and J ends lost 0 bases and 5 bases respectively, with 10 bases between them. CDR3 length: 14 amino acids. CDR1 is ENHRY and CDR2 is SYGVKD in the germline V gene. CDR3 DNA sequence: TGTGCCATCAGTGAGTCAGGGTTTTGGGAGACCCAGTACTTC. Protein product: CAISESGFWETQYF.

The chain uses TRBV4-3 and TRBJ2-7; no clear D gene. The germline gives CDR1 LGHNA, CDR2 YSLEER. The CDR3 length is 15 residues. The germline V and J ends were trimmed by 1 base and 4 bases, with 14 bases remaining between them. The CDR3, as DNA: TGCGCCAGCAGCCAAGGGTCTGGCAGGCTTTACGAGCAGTACTTC. Its translation: CASSQGSGRLYEQYF.

The CDR3: CASSEPGLSSTDTQYF. In DNA, the CDR3 is TGTGCCAGCAGTGAACCGGGACTGTCTAGCACAGATACGCAGTATTTT. The chain is built from TRBV25-1 and TRBJ2-3, with TRBD2 as a possible D gene (6 bases). V was pared by 2 bases and J by 0 bases, with 12 bases between. CDR1 and CDR2 from the germline V gene are MGHDK and SYGVNS. This CDR3 is 16 amino acids long.

The chain carries TRBV7-9 and TRBJ2-5, with 11 bases matching TRBD1. V trimming: 5 bases; J trimming: 3 bases; junction bases outside the gene matches: 5. The CDR3 has 15 amino acids. Germline V gene lookup returns CDR1 SEHNR and CDR2 FQNEAQ (reference sequence). CDR3 region: CASSRDRGSEETQYF. Written as DNA, the CDR3 is TGTGCCAGCAGCCGGGACAGGGGGAGCGAAGAGACCCAGTACTTC.